The rows below give T cell receptor beta chains drawn from one sample of a study of blood T cell repertoires in COVID-19. Profiled with immunoSEQ multiplex PCR; TCRdb holds only in-frame clones, not every one. The sample records about 84,000 clones, around 83% being singletons. The source material was peripheral blood. These receptors all stem from a man at least 80 years old with active or convalescent COVID-19. Both conserved end residues are part of each CDR3. Fields, in order: J gene, clone size, V gene, D gene, CDR3 DNA, CDR3 protein. A D gene is named only where the DNA matches it firmly. Clone sizes are given selectively: once, few, many, or a class where the clone is expanded.

TRBJ2-1 - TRBV4-2 TRBD2 TGTGCCAGCAAATTTTTTAGCGGGAGCGAATGGAATGAGCAGTTCTTC CASKFFSGSEWNEQFF
TRBJ1-6 once TRBV7-9 - TGTGCCAGCAGCTCCTACGAGTTATCCTATAATTCACCCCTCCACTTT CASSSYELSYNSPLHF
TRBJ1-1 - TRBV10-1 - TGCGCCAGCAGTGACGGGACATTGAACACTGAAGCTTTCTTT CASSDGTLNTEAFF
TRBJ2-3 - TRBV5-8 TRBD2 TGTGCCAGCAGCCCGGGACTAGCGGGGCCCACAGATACGCAGTATTTT CASSPGLAGPTDTQYF
TRBJ2-4 - TRBV13 TRBD1 TGTGCCAGCAGCCGAAAGGGGGCAGGGGGAAACATTCAGTACTTC CASSRKGAGGNIQYF
TRBJ2-7 - TRBV5-1 - TGCGCCAGCAGCCCAGTGCCGGGGGCCTACGAGCAGTACTTC CASSPVPGAYEQYF
TRBJ2-1 - TRBV10-1 TRBD2 TGCGCCAGCAGTGACAGGGCTAGCGGGGGTATTGAGCAGTTCTTC CASSDRASGGIEQFF
TRBJ2-2 - TRBV5-1 TRBD1 TGCGCCAGCAGCTTGGGGCAGGGGGCGACCGGGGAGCTGTTTTTT CASSLGQGATGELFF
TRBJ2-2 - TRBV28 - TGTGCCAGCAGCCTGACCGGGGAGCTGTTTTTT CASSLTGELFF
TRBJ2-3 - TRBV9 - TGTGCCAGCAGCGTAGCGGTAGATACGCAGTATTTT CASSVAVDTQYF
TRBJ2-7 - TRBV6-6 - TGTGCCAGCAGTGTCCAGGGTTACGAGCAGTACTTC CASSVQGYEQYF
TRBJ1-5 - TRBV3-1/TRBV3-2 TRBD1 TGTGCCAGCAGCCTGGGACAGGTTAATCAGCCCCAGCATTTT CASSLGQVNQPQHF
TRBJ2-7 - TRBV10-3 - TGTGCCATCAGGATGGACAGCCCCTACGAGCAGTACTTC CAIRMDSPYEQYF
TRBJ2-7 - TRBV19 TRBD1 TGTGCCAGTAGTTTCGACAGGGTGAACTCCTACGAGCAGTACTTC CASSFDRVNSYEQYF
TRBJ1-2 - TRBV30 - TGTGCCTGGAGTGGGACAGCCTATGGCTACACCTTC CAWSGTAYGYTF
TRBJ2-2 - TRBV2 TRBD1 TGTGCCAGCAGTCGGGACAGGGTGAACACCGGGGAGCTGTTTTTT CASSRDRVNTGELFF
TRBJ1-2 once TRBV2 TRBD1 TGTGCCAGCAGTGAAAGGGGACAGTCGTACTGGTACACCTTC CASSERGQSYWYTF
TRBJ1-5 - TRBV30 - TGTGCCTGGAGTGGCGGACAGTTGAATCAGCCCCAGCATTTT CAWSGGQLNQPQHF
TRBJ2-7 - TRBV2 TRBD2 TGTGCCAGCAGGACTAGCGGTACCTACGAGCAGTACTTC CASRTSGTYEQYF
TRBJ2-1 - TRBV6-5 TRBD2 TGTGCCAGCAGTTCTTTAGCGGGAACCTCCTACAATGAGCAGTTCTTC CASSSLAGTSYNEQFF
TRBJ1-2 - TRBV6-5 - TGTGCCAGCAGTTACCCGACAGGCTATGGCTACACCTTC CASSYPTGYGYTF
TRBJ2-3 - TRBV3-1/TRBV3-2 TRBD2 TGTGCCAGCAGCCCCGCTAGCGGAATTAGCACAGATACGCAGTATTTT CASSPASGISTDTQYF
TRBJ2-4 few TRBV18 TRBD1 TGTGCCAGCTCACGACCCGGGACAGGGTTAGCCAAAAACATTCAGTACTTC CASSRPGTGLAKNIQYF
TRBJ2-2 - TRBV5-4 - TGTGCCAGCAGCCCGGGACATGTTTGGACCGGGGAGCTGTTTTTT CASSPGHVWTGELFF
TRBJ1-2 - TRBV5-6 TRBD1 TGTGCCAGCAGTTACAGGGGTATCGATGGCTACACCTTC CASSYRGIDGYTF
TRBJ2-1 - TRBV6-2/TRBV6-3 - TGTGCCAGCAGTTACTCGGTAGCCTCCTACAATGAGCAGTTCTTC CASSYSVASYNEQFF
TRBJ1-1 - TRBV6-6 - TGTGCCAGCGGAGCCAGCACGATCGCTGAAGCTTTCTTT CASGASTIAEAFF
TRBJ1-1 few TRBV6-1 - TGTGCCAGCAGTGAAAGGGGAGGGGTAACTGAAGCTTTCTTT CASSERGGVTEAFF
TRBJ1-1 few TRBV28 - TGTGCCAGCAGGAACCAGGGGTACACTGAAGCTTTCTTT CASRNQGYTEAFF
TRBJ2-2 once TRBV5-5 - TGTGCCAGCAGCTTGCAGTCAGAGAACACCGGGGAGCTGTTTTTT CASSLQSENTGELFF
TRBJ1-2 - TRBV4-3 - TGCGCCAGCAGCCAGGCACAGGGAAGCTATGGCTACACCTTC CASSQAQGSYGYTF
TRBJ2-2 - TRBV5-5 - TGTGCCAGCAGCTTGGTAAGCGGCCAGGCGTCCGGGGAGCTGTTTTTT CASSLVSGQASGELFF
TRBJ2-7 - TRBV28 TRBD2 TGTGCCAGCAGTTTTACCGGGAGGGGGTCTGGGGAGCAGTACTTC CASSFTGRGSGEQYF
TRBJ2-2 - TRBV2 TRBD2 TGTGCCAGCAGTGAAGCTCGGCTAGCGGTGAACACCGGGGAGCTGTTTTTT CASSEARLAVNTGELFF
TRBJ2-3 - TRBV6-5 - TGTGCCAGCAGTTTTGCAGGAGGTCTGGATACGCAGTATTTT CASSFAGGLDTQYF
TRBJ1-4 - TRBV5-4 - TGTGCCAGCAGCTTGTTTTCGGGGAGGGATGAAAAACTGTTTTTT CASSLFSGRDEKLFF
TRBJ1-1 - TRBV6-2/TRBV6-3 - TGTGCCAGCAGTTACTCGCAGGCGGCTTTCTTT CASSYSQAAFF
TRBJ2-7 - TRBV21-1 - TGTGCCAGCAGTCCACCCCCGGGACAGGGCTCCTACGAGCAGTACTTC CASSPPPGQGSYEQYF
TRBJ2-3 - TRBV7-2 TRBD2 TGTGCCAGCAGCTTAGGGCTAGCGGCCATCCACTTCACAGATACGCAGTATTTT CASSLGLAAIHFTDTQYF
TRBJ2-2 - TRBV6-2/TRBV6-3 TRBD2 TGTGCCAGCAGTACCCTGAGGACTAGCGGGAGTGGTCGAAACACCGGGGAGCTGTTTTTT CASSTLRTSGSGRNTGELFF
TRBJ1-1 - TRBV30 - TGTGCCTGGAGTGTTGCGGGGATGAACACTGAAGCTTTCTTT CAWSVAGMNTEAFF
TRBJ1-2 - TRBV3-1/TRBV3-2 TRBD1 TGTGCCAGCAGCCAGACAGGGGTCTATGGCTACACCTTC CASSQTGVYGYTF
TRBJ1-6 - TRBV4-3 TRBD1 TGCGCCAGCAGCCAAGGGACAGGGACGACACCCCTCCACTTT CASSQGTGTTPLHF
TRBJ1-4 - TRBV28 - TGTGCCAGCAGTTCCCCTATTGCCGGGGGTGAAAAACTGTTTTTT CASSSPIAGGEKLFF
TRBJ1-1 - TRBV10-3 - TGTGCCATCAGTCCCCCTCCAATCAGGGGCCGGGGCACTGAAGCTTTCTTT CAISPPPIRGRGTEAFF
TRBJ2-3 - TRBV5-8 TRBD2 TGTGCCAGCAGCTTGGGGACTAGCGGGGGGGGCACAGATACGCAGTATTTT CASSLGTSGGGTDTQYF
TRBJ2-7 - TRBV4-2 TRBD2 TGTGCCAGCAGCGTGGGACTAGCGGGAGGGCCGGACGGGGGCGAGCAGTACTTC CASSVGLAGGPDGGEQYF
TRBJ1-2 - TRBV27 TRBD1 TGTGCCAGCAGTGTGGGACAGGGCGGCTATGGCTACACCTTC CASSVGQGGYGYTF
TRBJ1-4 once TRBV3-1/TRBV3-2 - TGTGCCAGCAGCCGGCAGGGTGGTGAAAAACTGTTTTTT CASSRQGGEKLFF
TRBJ2-7 few TRBV11-2 - TGTGCCAGCGGGAGTTTAGCGGCAATCTACGAGCAGTACTTC CASGSLAAIYEQYF
TRBJ2-7 - TRBV27 - TGTGCCAGCCGTACCGGGATTACCTACGAGCAGTACTTC CASRTGITYEQYF
TRBJ1-2 - TRBV19 - TGTGCCAGTAGTAATCCCCCCTCTGGCTACACCTTC CASSNPPSGYTF
TRBJ2-7 once TRBV14 TRBD1 TGTGCCAGCAGCCAAGGGGACAGGGTGCAGTACTTC CASSQGDRVQYF
TRBJ2-3 - TRBV9 - TGTGCCAGCAGCGTAGGGGACAACACAGATACGCAGTATTTT CASSVGDNTDTQYF
TRBJ2-1 - TRBV7-9 TRBD1 TGTGCCAGCAGCTTAGTGACAGGGGGCCCTCCGGTGCAATTCTTC CASSLVTGGPPVQFF
TRBJ2-5 - TRBV7-8 TRBD1 TGTGCCAGCAGCTATGCGGGACAGGGGGCCAGGCAAGAGACCCAGTACTTC CASSYAGQGARQETQYF
TRBJ2-7 once TRBV6-1 TRBD1 TGTGCCAGCAGTGAAGTGGGACAGGGGTACGAGCAGTACTTC CASSEVGQGYEQYF